Below, 28 T cell receptor beta chains from the same sample are listed, as sequenced in a study of shared clonotypes between healthy human individuals. The protocol was immunoSEQ multiplex PCR, while the TCRdb copy is restricted to in-frame clones and leaves out a portion. The sample holds about 2,100,000 clones; around 93% are singletons and the top ten take 1.5% to 2%. Naivety among CD8 cells was defined by CD45RO negativity and positive CCR7 selection, thereby excluding terminally differentiated effector memory CD45RA+ cells. What was sequenced was naive CD8+ T cells from PBMCs. These receptors all stem from a man aged 18 to 29 in good health. Some clones in this sample may be carry-over from other donors' samples.

The V and J genes are TRBV28 and TRBJ2-1; TRBD1 matches 7 bases. The CDR3 has 16 amino acids. CDR1 is MDHEN and CDR2 is SYDVKM in the germline V gene. With 7 bases clipped from V and 0 bases from J, the junction kept 9 bases outside the gene matches. The CDR3 sequence is CASIPSGQSSYNEQFF. DNA of the CDR3: TGTGCCAGCATCCCCTCGGGACAGAGCTCCTACAATGAGCAGTTCTTC.

Concerning this clone: The same CDR3 can be traced to other DNA sequences in this sample. CDR3 protein: CASSYGTSGRDEQYF. DNA for the CDR3: TGTGCCAGCAGTTACGGGACTAGCGGGAGAGACGAGCAGTACTTC. The rearrangement uses TRBV6-5 and TRBJ2-7, with 14 bases lining up with TRBD2. With V trimmed by 2 bases and J by 5 bases, 2 bases remained unmatched. CDR1 and CDR2 from the germline V gene are MNHEY and SVGAGI. The CDR3 has 15 residues.

The chain couples TRBV5-1 to TRBJ1-1; 7 bases are shared with TRBD1. Germline values: CDR1 SGHRS, CDR2 YFSETQ. Trimming cost V 1 base and J 4 bases; bases outside gene matches: 13. This CDR3 has 17 amino acids. As DNA, the CDR3 is TGCGCCAGCAGCTTGCTCGGGGCGGGGACAGTGACCACTGAAGCTTTCTTT. Its protein is CASSLLGAGTVTTEAFF.

V is TRBV27 and J is TRBJ1-2; 9 bases are a match to TRBD1. V dropped 4 bases and J dropped 6; count of bases not matched to a gene: 9. The germline CDR1 and CDR2 sequences are MNHEY and SMNVEV (reference sequence). The CDR3 contains 15 residues. The CDR3 nucleotides are TGTGCCAGCAGTTCGAACAGGGGGCCATATAATGGCTACACCTTC. It yields the protein CASSSNRGPYNGYTF.

V gene TRBV11-2 combines with J gene TRBJ2-4; TRBD1 aligns across 12 bases. Trimming cost V 7 bases and J 2 bases; bases outside gene matches: 6. The CDR3 totals 16 residues. Germline CDR1 and CDR2: SGHAT and FQNNGV. CDR3 nucleotides: TGTGCCAGCACCCCCCGGGACAGGGGGCCCAAAAACATTCAGTACTTC. It is translated as CASTPRDRGPKNIQYF.

The V and J genes are TRBV10-3 and TRBJ2-1, with 9 bases matching TRBD2. The junction had 13 bases not matched to a gene; V was cut back by 0 bases and J by 10 bases. The CDR3 has 17 amino acids. The germline V gene encodes CDR1 ENHRY and CDR2 SYGVKD. This CDR3 reads CAISESAEASGTLEQFF. The CDR3 DNA follows: TGTGCCATCAGTGAGTCGGCGGAGGCTAGCGGGACTCTGGAGCAGTTCTTC.

This clone was counted at least ten times. This chain uses TRBV9 with TRBJ2-3, with D unclear. CDR1 is SGDLS, CDR2 YYNGEE, per germline. This CDR3 is 15 amino acids long. V lost 4 bases to trimming and J lost 1 base, with 13 bases between them. In DNA form, the CDR3 reads TGTGCCAGCAGCCCCGTACGAACGGGCACAGATACGCAGTATTTT. Amino acid sequence: CASSPVRTGTDTQYF.

This chain links TRBV7-8 with TRBJ2-5; tentative D call: TRBD1 (5 bases). Looked up from germline, CDR1 is SGHVS and CDR2 is FQNEAQ. This CDR3 contains 16 residues. The V end lost 0 bases, the J end lost 1 base, and 12 bases lay between the germline ends. CDR3 in amino acids: CASSLAPRALQETQYF. In nucleotides, the CDR3 is TGTGCCAGCAGCTTAGCGCCCAGGGCGCTCCAAGAGACCCAGTACTTC.

This chain connects TRBV27 to TRBJ2-2; 10 nucleotides align to TRBD2. Trimming removed 4 bases from V and 6 bases from J; junction bases left unmatched: 5. CDR3 length: 15 residues. Germline loops: CDR1 MNHEY, CDR2 SMNVEV (reference sequence). CDR3 sequence: CASSWLAGVSGELFF. CDR3 sequence (DNA): TGTGCCAGCAGTTGGCTAGCGGGAGTATCCGGGGAGCTGTTTTTT.

V usage is TRBV4-2 and J usage is TRBJ2-7, with a weak D call TRBD2 (7 bases). Germline CDR1 LGHNA, CDR2 YNFKEQ. The V and J ends lost 2 bases and 6 bases respectively, with 14 bases between them. The CDR3 runs to 14 residues. The CDR3 spells CASSQKGGGGEQYF. The CDR3 region has the DNA TGTGCCAGCAGCCAAAAAGGGGGAGGGGGCGAGCAGTACTTC.

This chain joins TRBV27 and TRBJ2-7, with D perhaps TRBD2 (6 bases). CDR1 and CDR2 (germline): MNHEY, SMNVEV (reference sequence). V was pared by 3 bases and J by 0 bases, with 18 bases between. The CDR3 contains 17 residues. CDR3 DNA: TGTGCCAGCAGTTTCAAGGACCCGGGACTGAACTCCTACGAGCAGTACTTC. This sequence encodes CASSFKDPGLNSYEQYF.

The count of this clone is one. This chain uses TRBV7-2 with TRBJ1-5; D not certain. Trimming shortened V by 5 bases and J by 11 bases, and 19 bases separated the two germline ends. CDR1 and CDR2 (germline): SGHTA, FQGNSA. The CDR3 is made up of 14 amino acids. CDR3 DNA: TGTGCCAGCAGCGCCAGGTTAACTTGGATGTCCCAGCATTTT. This sequence encodes CASSARLTWMSQHF. The full variable domain, completed using reference TRBV7-2 and TRBJ1-5, is GAGVSQSPSNKVTEKGKDVELRCDPISGHTALYWYRQSLGQGLEFLIYFQGNSAPDKSGLPSDRFSAERTGGSVSTLTIQRTQQEDSAVYLCASSARLTWMSQHFGDGTRLSIL.

V is TRBV15 and J is TRBJ1-5; 11 nucleotides agree with TRBD1. V trimming: 5 bases; J trimming: 4 bases; junction bases outside the gene matches: 4. The germline V gene has CDR1 LNHNV and CDR2 YYDKDF (reference sequence). This CDR3 comprises 15 residues. CDR3 sequence: CATSDGTGGNQPQHF. In nucleotides, the CDR3 is TGTGCCACCAGCGACGGGACAGGGGGAAATCAGCCCCAGCATTTT. Variable domain in full (rest from reference TRBV15 and TRBJ1-5): DAMVIQNPRYQVTQFGKPVTLSCSQTLNHNVMYWYQQKSSQAPKLLFHYYDKDFNNEADTPDNFQSRRPNTSFCFLDIRSPGLGDTAMYLCATSDGTGGNQPQHFGDGTRLSIL.

The chain combines TRBV19 with TRBJ1-5; D gene ambiguous. The CDR3 totals 12 residues. The V end was cut by 1 base, the J end by 9 bases, with 7 bases between. Looked up from germline, CDR1 is LNHDA and CDR2 is SQIVND (reference sequence). The CDR3 nucleotides read TGTGCCAGTAGTATAGGGGCATTGCCCCAGCATTTT. It is translated as CASSIGALPQHF.

The chain carries TRBV2 and TRBJ2-7; D gene uncertain. V was trimmed by 7 bases and J by 3 bases, leaving 13 bases between them. The CDR3 loop spans 13 amino acids. Germline V lookup: CDR1 SNHLY, CDR2 FYNNEI. The CDR3 loop is CASIGLSYYEQYF. CDR3 nucleotide sequence: TGTGCCAGCATCGGGCTTTCATACTACGAGCAGTACTTC.

In regard to this clone: The sample holds other DNA sequences that translate to the same CDR3. The chain is built from TRBV12-5 and TRBJ1-1; D possibly corresponds to TRBD1 (6 bases). The CDR3 is 12 amino acids. Trimming removed 3 bases from V and 5 bases from J, with 7 bases in between. In germline, CDR1 is LGHNT, CDR2 FRNRAP. The CDR3 sequence is CASGFRGTEAFF. The CDR3, as DNA: TGTGCTAGTGGTTTCAGGGGAACTGAAGCTTTCTTT.

The chain recombines TRBV9 with TRBJ1-3; 10 bases are shared with TRBD1. The CDR3 is 18 amino acids. The V gene end was trimmed by 0 bases and the J gene end by 1 base; junction bases not matched to a gene: 7. Germline assignment: CDR1 SGDLS and CDR2 YYNGEE. The CDR3 reads CASSVAGTGAYSGNTIYF. In DNA form, the CDR3 reads TGTGCCAGCAGCGTAGCCGGGACAGGGGCTTATTCTGGAAACACCATATATTTT.

The genes are TRBV5-6 and TRBJ2-7; unclear D gene. This CDR3 is built from 11 residues. Trimming took off 1 base at V and 5 bases at J, with 4 bases between the two ends. In germline, CDR1 is SGHDT, CDR2 YYEEEE. CDR3 residues: CASSLSHEQYF. The CDR3 bases are TGTGCCAGCAGCTTGTCCCACGAGCAGTACTTC.

This chain uses TRBV7-8 with TRBJ1-1; D possibly corresponds to TRBD1 (5 bases). This CDR3 has 14 amino acids. V lost 1 base and J 3 bases, leaving 9 bases between the germline ends. CDR1 is SGHVS and CDR2 is FQNEAQ in the germline V gene. The chain's CDR3 is CASSLGGMYTEAFF. CDR3 nucleotide sequence: TGTGCCAGCAGCTTAGGGGGCATGTACACTGAAGCTTTCTTT.

The gene calls are TRBV4-1 and TRBJ1-1; the D gene is possibly TRBD1 (5 bases). The V gene lost 5 bases and the J gene lost 3 bases, with 22 bases spanning the gap. The length of the CDR3 is 17 residues. Germline loops: CDR1 MGHRA, CDR2 YSYEKL. Here the CDR3 DNA reads TGCGCCAGCAGCACTACCGGCGGGGGGGAAAAGGACACTGAAGCTTTCTTT. Encoded protein: CASSTTGGGEKDTEAFF.

This clone appeared a single time. The V call is TRBV7-8, the J call TRBJ1-5; a weak D match, TRBD1 (5 bases). V lost 2 bases to trimming and J lost 1 base, with 12 bases between them. This CDR3 comprises 16 residues. The germline V gene has CDR1 SGHVS and CDR2 FQNEAQ. CDR3 residues: CASSLTGAVSNQPQHF. The CDR3 nucleotides are TGTGCCAGCAGCTTAACTGGGGCAGTGAGCAATCAGCCCCAGCATTTT.

The V gene is TRBV28, the J gene TRBJ1-2, with D uncertain. CDR1 and CDR2 from the germline V gene are MDHEN and SYDVKM. The CDR3 extends over 15 amino acids. Trimming left V 6 bases short and J 4 bases short, with 18 bases between. The CDR3 spells CASSPPYEGVYGYTF. CDR3 coding DNA: TGTGCCAGCAGCCCCCCTTATGAGGGAGTCTATGGCTACACCTTC.

The chain uses TRBV7-8 and TRBJ2-2, with D unresolved. Germline V gene data show CDR1 as SGHVS and CDR2 as FQNEAQ. The length of the CDR3 is 12 residues. With 4 bases removed from V and 5 bases from J, the gap between germline ends came to 5 bases. The DNA of the CDR3 is TGTGCCAGCAGCTACCGTACCGGGGAGCTGTTTTTT. Protein: CASSYRTGELFF.

This rearrangement joins TRBV9 to TRBJ1-2; maybe TRBD1 (6 bases). This CDR3 region has 16 residues. The germline V gene encodes CDR1 SGDLS and CDR2 YYNGEE. V was cut by 4 bases and J by 0 bases, with 16 bases left in between. The CDR3 DNA reads as TGTGCCAGCAGCCCCTCCGGGGGCCAGGCTAACTATGGCTACACCTTC. The encoded protein is CASSPSGGQANYGYTF.

The rearrangement uses TRBV5-1 and TRBJ2-7; the match to TRBD2 covers 7 bases. This CDR3 is 15 amino acids long. V shed 4 bases and J 3 bases; nucleotides not matched to a gene: 10. Germline V gene sequence: CDR1 SGHRS, CDR2 YFSETQ. This chain's CDR3 is CASSPEASGNYEQYF. The CDR3 bases are TGCGCCAGCAGCCCTGAGGCTAGCGGTAACTACGAGCAGTACTTC.

The chain carries TRBV27 and TRBJ2-5, with 10 bases lining up with TRBD2. V was pared by 5 bases and J by 5 bases, with 5 bases of the junction left unmatched. This CDR3 is built from 14 residues. In germline, CDR1 is MNHEY, CDR2 SMNVEV (reference sequence). The CDR3 DNA is TGTGCCAGCAGTAGGCTAGCGGGAGTTGAGACCCAGTACTTC. Protein product: CASSRLAGVETQYF.

The V and J genes are TRBV4-2 and TRBJ2-1, with 10 bases aligning to TRBD2. The CDR3 consists of 17 residues. With V trimmed by 4 bases and J by 8 bases, 14 bases remained unmatched. The V gene's germline CDR1 is LGHNA and CDR2 YNFKEQ. CDR3 nucleotides: TGTGCCAGCAGCCGGGGCACGACTAGCGGGCTTACATATGAGCAGTTCTTC. This sequence encodes CASSRGTTSGLTYEQFF.

J is TRBJ2-6 and V is TRBV7-9, with D unclear. This CDR3 is 15 amino acids long. The germline CDR1 and CDR2 sequences are SEHNR and FQNEAQ (reference sequence). Trimming stripped 5 bases from V and 4 bases from J, with 12 bases between. CDR3 protein: CASSLEGLGANVLTF. CDR3 nucleotides: TGTGCCAGCAGCCTCGAAGGGCTCGGGGCCAACGTCCTGACTTTC.